This T cell receptor beta chain originates from a study of cytomegalovirus exposure and HLA in healthy donors. About the research overall: Genotyping showed 81% of over 350 donors falling in the Caucasian-associated ancestry cluster. General study findings and limits: The authors listed about 170 TCR beta chains as cytomegalovirus-associated. Later analysis indicated greater clonal expansion among HLA-associated TCR beta chains than among equally common other chains.

As for the donors, each was a healthy bone marrow donor. The CDR3 contains 12 residues. Trimming took 4 bases from V and 4 from J, leaving 7 bases between them. Germline assignment: CDR1 SNHLY and CDR2 FYNNEI. PCR amplification relied on 60 Vbeta primers (plus 13 Jbeta primers). TCRdb's copy holds only in-frame clones and misses some; the assay was immunoSEQ multiplex PCR. The table for this sample gives some 130,000 clones. Of note for this clone: Its antigen is unidentified.

This chain joins TRBV2 and TRBJ2-5; D is perhaps TRBD1 (5 bases). The source material was PBMCs. The source is a woman aged 55-70 years in good health and CMV-seronegative. CDR3 protein: CASSGQLETQYF. The CDR3 DNA reads TGTGCCAGCAGTGGACAGTTAGAGACCCAGTACTTC. The variable domain in full, completed from reference TRBV2 and TRBJ2-5, reads EPEVTQTPSHQVTQMGQEVILRCVPISNHLYFYWYRQILGQKVEFLVSFYNNEISEKSEIFDDQFSVERPDGSNFTLKIRSTKLEDSAMYFCASSGQLETQYFGPGTRLLVL.